Listed below are T cell receptor beta chains from one sample, sequenced in a study of blood T cell repertoires in COVID-19. Assay used: immunoSEQ multiplex PCR; TCRdb lists only in-frame clones, some missing. The sample contains about 200,000 clones, over 85% of which appear only once. The specimen sequenced was PBMCs or T cells enriched from blood (not recorded which). The receptors were sampled from a woman aged 30 to 39 with acute COVID-19. The CDR3 runs from the conserved cysteine through the conserved F or W. The order of the fields is V gene, D gene, J gene, clone size, CDR3 protein, CDR3 DNA. D genes are given only for firm matches. Only some rows state a clone size, as once, few, many or a class for expanded clones.

V: TRBV5-4; D: TRBD2; J: TRBJ2-3; size: NA; CDR3: CASSLLAGGTDTQYF; DNA: TGTGCCAGCAGCCTCCTAGCGGGAGGAACAGATACGCAGTATTTT
V: TRBV23-1; D: NA; J: TRBJ2-1; size: NA; CDR3: CASRHVGLEFF; DNA: TGCGCCAGCCGGCATGTGGGCTTGGAGTTCTTC
V: TRBV12-3/TRBV12-4; D: TRBD1; J: TRBJ1-5; size: NA; CDR3: CASSSGQNQPQHF; DNA: TGTGCCAGCAGCTCGGGACAGAATCAGCCCCAGCATTTT
V: TRBV30; D: NA; J: TRBJ1-1; size: NA; CDR3: CAWSVPLTLARAEAFF; DNA: TGTGCCTGGAGTGTCCCACTCACCCTCGCGAGGGCTGAAGCTTTCTTT
V: TRBV29-1; D: NA; J: TRBJ2-5; size: NA; CDR3: CSVVSGATQYF; DNA: TGCAGCGTTGTGTCGGGTGCGACCCAGTACTTC
V: TRBV12-3/TRBV12-4; D: NA; J: TRBJ1-1; size: NA; CDR3: CASSLGRETEAFF; DNA: TGTGCCAGCAGTTTAGGGCGGGAAACTGAAGCTTTCTTT
V: TRBV27; D: NA; J: TRBJ1-6; size: once; CDR3: CASSFGGSSYNSPLHF; DNA: TGTGCCAGCAGTTTTGGGGGGAGCTCCTATAATTCACCCCTCCACTTT
V: TRBV19; D: TRBD2; J: TRBJ2-2; size: NA; CDR3: CASGGGAVTGELFF; DNA: TGTGCCAGTGGCGGGGGGGCGGTTACCGGGGAGCTGTTTTTT
V: TRBV30; D: NA; J: TRBJ2-3; size: NA; CDR3: CAWTLATDTQYF; DNA: TGTGCCTGGACTCTAGCGACAGATACGCAGTATTTT
V: TRBV25-1; D: NA; J: TRBJ1-1; size: NA; CDR3: CASSDFGEGNTEAFF; DNA: TGTGCCAGCAGTGATTTTGGGGAGGGGAACACTGAAGCTTTCTTT
V: TRBV2; D: TRBD1; J: TRBJ1-4; size: once; CDR3: CASSETRDRMLLFF; DNA: TGTGCCAGCAGTGAAACCCGGGACAGGATGTTGTTGTTTTTT
V: TRBV3-1/TRBV3-2; D: TRBD1; J: TRBJ1-2; size: NA; CDR3: CASSQEDRNDYGYTF; DNA: TGTGCCAGCAGCCAAGAGGACAGGAACGACTATGGCTACACCTTC
V: TRBV5-6; D: TRBD2; J: TRBJ2-1; size: NA; CDR3: CASSLYGLAGAPSYNEQFF; DNA: TGTGCCAGCAGCTTGTACGGGTTAGCGGGGGCTCCATCCTACAATGAGCAGTTCTTC
V: TRBV7-8; D: TRBD2; J: TRBJ2-3; size: NA; CDR3: CASSLRDGGGRNTQYF; DNA: TGTGCCAGCAGCTTAAGGGACGGGGGGGGAAGGAATACGCAGTATTTT
V: TRBV27; D: NA; J: TRBJ2-2; size: NA; CDR3: CASSLKGVYAGELFF; DNA: TGTGCCAGCAGTTTAAAGGGGGTGTATGCCGGGGAGCTGTTTTTT
V: TRBV20-1; D: NA; J: TRBJ1-6; size: NA; CDR3: CSASARGFGSSYNSPLHF; DNA: TGCAGTGCTAGTGCAAGGGGATTTGGCAGCTCCTATAATTCACCCCTCCACTTT
V: TRBV9; D: NA; J: TRBJ1-3; size: NA; CDR3: CASSVGQGSGNTIYF; DNA: TGTGCCAGCAGCGTAGGTCAGGGCTCTGGAAACACCATATATTTT
V: TRBV21-1; D: NA; J: TRBJ2-7; size: NA; CDR3: CAAKRGEQYF; DNA: TGTGCCGCGAAGAGGGGGGAGCAGTACTTC
V: TRBV7-9; D: NA; J: TRBJ2-5; size: once; CDR3: CASSFPLFGAGVGETQYF; DNA: TGTGCCAGCAGCTTCCCCCTTTTCGGGGCAGGGGTAGGGGAGACCCAGTACTTC
V: TRBV9; D: TRBD1; J: TRBJ2-7; size: NA; CDR3: CASSVGDRAEQYF; DNA: TGTGCCAGCAGCGTAGGGGACAGGGCCGAGCAGTACTTC
V: TRBV7-9; D: TRBD1; J: TRBJ2-3; size: NA; CDR3: CASSLGQGTDTQYF; DNA: TGTGCCAGCAGCTTGGGACAGGGAACAGATACGCAGTATTTT
V: TRBV4-3; D: TRBD1; J: TRBJ2-5; size: NA; CDR3: CASSHRQGETQYF; DNA: TGCGCCAGCAGCCACAGACAGGGTGAGACCCAGTACTTC
V: TRBV7-9; D: NA; J: TRBJ2-1; size: few; CDR3: CASSLEPHGQFF; DNA: TGTGCCAGCAGCTTAGAGCCTCATGGGCAGTTCTTC
V: TRBV5-4; D: TRBD1; J: TRBJ1-1; size: NA; CDR3: CASSLEQGAEAFF; DNA: TGTGCCAGCAGCTTGGAACAGGGGGCTGAAGCTTTCTTT
V: TRBV5-1; D: TRBD1; J: TRBJ1-4; size: NA; CDR3: CATRTGPNEKLFF; DNA: TGCGCCACCCGGACAGGGCCGAATGAAAAACTGTTTTTT
V: TRBV5-6; D: NA; J: TRBJ2-2; size: NA; CDR3: CASSWRTGFANTGELFF; DNA: TGTGCCAGCAGCTGGAGGACGGGTTTCGCGAACACCGGGGAGCTGTTTTTT
V: TRBV7-9; D: NA; J: TRBJ2-5; size: NA; CDR3: CASSGGRLGQHETQYF; DNA: TGTGCCAGCAGCGGCGGCCGCCTTGGACAGCACGAGACCCAGTACTTC
V: TRBV7-8; D: NA; J: TRBJ1-1; size: once; CDR3: CASSLAPGLATEAFF; DNA: TGTGCCAGCAGCTTAGCGCCAGGGCTGGCCACTGAAGCTTTCTTT
V: TRBV5-1; D: TRBD1; J: TRBJ1-2; size: NA; CDR3: CASSSETGGLNYGYTF; DNA: TGCGCCAGCAGCTCGGAGACAGGGGGGTTAAACTATGGCTACACCTTC
V: TRBV4-1; D: NA; J: TRBJ2-5; size: NA; CDR3: CASSPAVSGFDRTLTETQYF; DNA: TGCGCCAGCAGCCCGGCGGTATCGGGCTTTGACAGGACCCTAACGGAGACCCAGTACTTC
V: TRBV4-1; D: TRBD1; J: TRBJ1-1; size: NA; CDR3: CASSRVGQLNTEAFF; DNA: TGCGCCAGCAGCCGAGTGGGACAGTTGAACACTGAAGCTTTCTTT
V: TRBV28; D: TRBD1; J: TRBJ1-5; size: once; CDR3: CASRTRDRQGQPQHF; DNA: TGTGCCAGCAGAACCCGGGACAGGCAGGGGCAGCCCCAGCATTTT
V: TRBV5-4; D: TRBD1; J: TRBJ1-4; size: few; CDR3: CASSPDRADEKLFF; DNA: TGTGCCAGCAGCCCGGACAGGGCGGATGAAAAACTGTTTTTT
V: TRBV5-4; D: NA; J: TRBJ1-6; size: NA; CDR3: CASSSEGYNSPLHF; DNA: TGTGCCAGCAGCTCTGAGGGTTATAATTCACCCCTCCACTTT
V: TRBV6-5; D: TRBD2; J: TRBJ2-7; size: NA; CDR3: CATSLAGGPAYEQYF; DNA: TGTGCCACCTCGTTAGCGGGGGGGCCGGCATACGAGCAGTACTTC
V: TRBV28; D: NA; J: TRBJ1-1; size: NA; CDR3: CASSQLRKGTEAFF; DNA: TGTGCCAGCAGTCAACTACGAAAAGGCACTGAAGCTTTCTTT
V: TRBV11-2; D: TRBD1; J: TRBJ1-2; size: NA; CDR3: CASSRQGPRGYTF; DNA: TGTGCCAGCAGTAGACAGGGCCCCAGGGGCTACACCTTC
V: TRBV24-1; D: TRBD2; J: TRBJ2-3; size: NA; CDR3: CATSDTSGGSTDTQYF; DNA: TGTGCCACCAGTGATACTAGCGGGGGTAGCACAGATACGCAGTATTTT
V: TRBV2; D: NA; J: TRBJ1-3; size: once; CDR3: CASSEGQASGNTIYF; DNA: TGTGCCAGCAGTGAGGGTCAGGCCTCTGGAAACACCATATATTTT
V: TRBV15; D: NA; J: TRBJ2-1; size: NA; CDR3: CATSRGPDNEQFF; DNA: TGTGCCACCAGCAGAGGCCCGGACAATGAGCAGTTCTTC
V: TRBV5-1; D: NA; J: TRBJ2-2; size: once; CDR3: CASSLELTGELFF; DNA: TGCGCCAGCAGCTTAGAGTTGACCGGGGAGCTGTTTTTT
V: TRBV9; D: NA; J: TRBJ1-2; size: once; CDR3: CASSSRDWGIYGYTF; DNA: TGTGCCAGCAGCTCCCGGGACTGGGGGATCTATGGCTACACCTTC
V: TRBV19; D: NA; J: TRBJ2-1; size: once; CDR3: CASSIVAGTSYNEQFF; DNA: TGTGCCAGTAGTATAGTGGCCGGGACAAGTTACAATGAGCAGTTCTTC
V: TRBV10-1; D: TRBD1; J: TRBJ2-2; size: few; CDR3: CASSPDRGTGELFF; DNA: TGCGCCAGCAGCCCAGACAGGGGCACCGGGGAGCTGTTTTTT
V: TRBV9; D: NA; J: TRBJ1-5; size: many; CDR3: CASSVGADSNQPQHF; DNA: TGTGCCAGCAGCGTAGGTGCGGATAGCAATCAGCCCCAGCATTTT
V: TRBV9; D: NA; J: TRBJ1-3; size: NA; CDR3: CASSVAVAGNTIYF; DNA: TGTGCCAGCAGCGTAGCGGTGGCTGGAAACACCATATATTTT
V: TRBV5-1; D: TRBD2; J: TRBJ2-1; size: NA; CDR3: CASSGGGAVDEQFF; DNA: TGCGCCAGCAGCGGCGGGGGGGCCGTGGATGAGCAGTTCTTC
V: TRBV30; D: TRBD1; J: TRBJ1-6; size: NA; CDR3: CAWTYRDRGSPLHF; DNA: TGTGCCTGGACCTACCGGGACAGGGGTTCACCCCTCCACTTT
V: TRBV7-9; D: TRBD2; J: TRBJ2-7; size: NA; CDR3: CASSLLAGANYEQYF; DNA: TGTGCCAGCAGCTTACTAGCGGGGGCGAACTACGAGCAGTACTTC
V: TRBV28; D: NA; J: TRBJ1-6; size: NA; CDR3: CASSLRNSYNSPLHF; DNA: TGTGCCAGCAGCCTCAGGAACTCCTATAATTCACCCCTCCACTTT
V: TRBV3-1/TRBV3-2; D: NA; J: TRBJ2-1; size: NA; CDR3: CASRKGPRRDNEQFF; DNA: TGTGCCAGCAGGAAGGGGCCCCGTCGAGACAATGAGCAGTTCTTC
V: TRBV4-2; D: TRBD1; J: TRBJ1-1; size: NA; CDR3: CASSQQGVSGTEAFF; DNA: TGTGCCAGCAGCCAGCAGGGGGTATCGGGTACTGAAGCTTTCTTT
V: TRBV29-1; D: NA; J: TRBJ1-1; size: once; CDR3: CSVKGFTEAFF; DNA: TGCAGCGTTAAGGGGTTCACTGAAGCTTTCTTT
V: TRBV27; D: TRBD1; J: TRBJ1-2; size: once; CDR3: CASSFSGRGPGYTF; DNA: TGTGCCAGCAGTTTCTCCGGCAGGGGGCCTGGCTACACCTTC
V: TRBV6-1; D: NA; J: TRBJ2-1; size: NA; CDR3: CASSEGRVPYNEQFF; DNA: TGTGCCAGCAGTGAAGGGCGGGTCCCCTACAATGAGCAGTTCTTC
V: TRBV9; D: NA; J: TRBJ1-2; size: NA; CDR3: CASSVGGGTYGYTF; DNA: TGTGCCAGCAGCGTAGGTGGAGGGACCTATGGCTACACCTTC